This T cell receptor beta chain was identified in a study of graft-versus-host responses after intestinal transplantation. For the study at large: The study gave all recipients anti-thymocyte globulin induction, then tacrolimus and steroids for approximately 3 years. General observations from the study: Patients who carried graft-donor T cell macrochimerism also had high graft-versus-host to host-versus-graft clonal ratios in their allografts.

In the case of this clone: Its matching antigen is unknown.

Germline assignment: CDR1 SNHLY and CDR2 FYNNEI. The CDR3 spans 14 residues. V lost 6 bases to trimming and J lost 7 bases, with 15 bases between them. Produced via immunoSEQ multiplex PCR; TCRdb's table is partial and in-frame only. The table lists about 92,000 clones, around four fifths of them singletons. Sequenced material: unstimulated CD8+ T cells sorted from spleen or lymph node cells, taken before intestinal transplant. V and J are TRBV2 and TRBJ1-4; tentatively, D is TRBD1 (6 bases). The receptor's source is a human donor who received an intestinal transplant. The CDR3 coding sequence is TGTGCCAGCAGCTTTTCTCAGGGGACTGAAAAACTGTTTTTT. Amino acid sequence: CASSFSQGTEKLFF.